This T cell receptor (beta chain) was sequenced in a study of blood T cell repertoires in COVID-19. At the level of the study: COVID-19 samples from acute and convalescent phases originated in the United States, Italy and Spain. T cells, B-cell-depleted T cells, or PBMCs supplied cDNA or gDNA.

The CDR3 is 13 amino acids. The germline V and J ends were trimmed by 3 bases and 6 bases, with 9 bases remaining between them. Germline V lookup: CDR1 MDHEN, CDR2 SYDVKM. Seattle's cohort entered during active infection and was followed longitudinally. In the original processing: For nucleated cells, counts were estimated from reference gene primer amplification. Data came from immunoSEQ multiplex PCR; TCRdb stores just in-frame clones and leaves some out. D and trimming were read from the DNA, whereas the V and J calls and clone size are those reported in that table. Of just under 60,000 clones listed, about 80% were seen once; the top ten hold around 10%.

The origin of this receptor is an elderly man with COVID-19, enrolled during active disease. Sequenced material: peripheral blood. This rearrangement joins TRBV28 to TRBJ1-3; D is perhaps TRBD1 (5 bases). The CDR3, as DNA: TGTGCCAGCAGTTTCGTCAGGGCAAACACCATATATTTT. Translation: CASSFVRANTIYF.